This passage covers 12 T cell receptor beta chains from one sample sequenced in a study of post-analysis software for immune sequencing data. Study conclusions and caveats: The five TRBV segments detected at higher frequency in patients than in controls included TRBV5-6, TRBV5-1 and TRBV20-1.

Unique molecular identifiers were built into the TCR beta cDNA libraries. MiXCR, run by TCRdb on the PCR reads, gives a single entry per CDR3 protein. The sample contains about 540,000 distinct CDR3 sequences, around a third of which appear only once. These receptors lack a known antigen. The source material was blood. These receptors were collected from a girl aged 2 to 17 with multiple sclerosis.

The V call is TRBV6-5, the J call TRBJ1-1; possibly TRBD1 for D (5 bases). The germline V gene has CDR1 MNHEY and CDR2 SVGAGI. Deletions cut 7 bases from V and 1 base from J, with 10 bases between. This CDR3 is built from 13 residues. The CDR3 DNA reads as TGTGCCAGCACGAGGGGAGCGAACACTGAAGCTTTCTTT. It is translated as CASTRGANTEAFF.

This clonotype was observed a few times. V is TRBV7-9 and J is TRBJ2-6; D perhaps matches TRBD1 (6 bases). The length of the CDR3 is 16 residues. The V and J ends lost 5 bases and 0 bases respectively, with 11 bases between them. Germline V lookup: CDR1 SEHNR, CDR2 FQNEAQ (reference sequence). The CDR3 region is CASSRGQPSGANVLTF. The CDR3 DNA is TGTGCCAGCAGCCGTGGACAGCCCTCTGGGGCCAACGTCCTGACTTTC.

The chain uses TRBV6-5 and TRBJ2-2, with D perhaps matching TRBD2 (6 bases). Germline V CDR1 and CDR2: MNHEY, SVGAGI. The length of the CDR3 is 16 residues. The V and J ends lost 7 bases and 0 bases respectively, with 15 bases between them. CDR3 nucleotides: TGTGCCAGCAAGGAGGGACCTTTCGCGAACACCGGGGAGCTGTTTTTT. Amino acid sequence: CASKEGPFANTGELFF.

This sequence joins TRBV12-3 or TRBV12-4 and TRBJ2-3; TRBD1 agrees at 7 bases. CDR3 length equals 16 residues. Trimming cost V 6 bases and J 6 bases; bases outside gene matches: 15. The CDR3 sequence: CASRLSEGAVIDTQYF. The CDR3 coding sequence is TGTGCCAGCAGGCTTAGCGAGGGGGCTGTAATCGATACGCAGTATTTT.

The chain uses TRBV24-1 and TRBJ1-2; the match to TRBD1 covers 7 bases. The CDR3 has 13 amino acids. CDR1 and CDR2 from the germline V gene are KGHDR and SFDVKD. J lost 7 bases, V lost 4 bases, and 5 bases had no gene match. CDR3 sequence (DNA): TGTGCCACCAGTGAGAGGACAGGTGGTGGCTACACCTTC. The encoded protein is CATSERTGGGYTF.

The rearrangement joins TRBV12-3 or TRBV12-4 to TRBJ2-5; 11 bases are a match to TRBD2. The CDR3 runs 14 residues. V was pared by 10 bases and J by 4 bases, with 8 bases of the junction left unmatched. The CDR3 is CATLLAGGAETQYF. CDR3 nucleotides: TGTGCCACCCTTCTAGCGGGGGGCGCAGAGACCCAGTACTTC.

The CDR3: CASSQGGGGYNEQFF. The CDR3 coding sequence is TGCGCCAGCAGCCAAGGAGGCGGGGGGTACAATGAGCAGTTCTTC. V gene TRBV4-1 combines with J gene TRBJ2-1; TRBD2 agrees at 8 bases. Trimming removed 1 base from V and 4 bases from J; junction bases left unmatched: 3. CDR3 size: 15 residues. In germline, CDR1 is MGHRA, CDR2 YSYEKL.

The chain is built from TRBV20-1 and TRBJ2-1; either TRBD1 or TRBD2 may fit D (5 bases each). Germline V gene sequence: CDR1 DFQATT, CDR2 SNEGSKA (reference sequence). Trimming stripped 3 bases from V and 15 bases from J, with 18 bases between. The CDR3 has 12 residues. The CDR3 is CSASLGTLRSFF. In nucleotides, the CDR3 is TGCAGTGCTAGTCTTGGGACCCTAAGGTCGTTCTTC.

This chain joins TRBV5-1 and TRBJ1-1, with D unclear. The ends were cut back, 5 bases at V and 1 base at J, with 6 bases in the middle. The CDR3 sequence is 12 residues long. CDR1 and CDR2 (germline): SGHRS, YFSETQ. This CDR3 reads CASRDPNTEAFF. The CDR3 region has the DNA TGCGCCAGCAGGGACCCGAACACTGAAGCTTTCTTT.

The J gene is TRBJ2-1, the V gene TRBV20-1; 12 nucleotides agree with TRBD2. Germline V gives CDR1 DFQATT, CDR2 SNEGSKA (reference sequence). J gave up 8 bases and V 2 bases, and 1 base lay outside the gene matches. The CDR3 length is 13 residues. CDR3 sequence: CSARLAGGDEQFF. CDR3 sequence (DNA): TGCAGTGCTAGACTAGCGGGGGGGGATGAGCAGTTCTTC.

V and J are TRBV5-1 and TRBJ1-1, with TRBD1 identical over 8 bases. The CDR3 spans 15 residues. V was clipped by 4 bases and J by 5 bases; unmatched bases: 10. CDR1 is SGHRS and CDR2 is YFSETQ in the germline V gene. The CDR3, as DNA: TGCGCCAGCAGCGATAAACAGGGGGAGAGGACTGAAGCTTTCTTT. As protein: CASSDKQGERTEAFF.

The rearrangement uses TRBV6-6 and TRBJ2-3, with TRBD2 identical over 10 bases. The CDR3 is made up of 14 amino acids. V was pared by 0 bases and J by 6 bases, with 0 bases of the junction left unmatched. The germline gives CDR1 MNHNY, CDR2 SVGAGI (reference sequence). For the CDR3, the DNA is TGTGCCAGCAGTTACTCTAGCGGGAGGGATACGCAGTATTTT. It codes for CASSYSSGRDTQYF.